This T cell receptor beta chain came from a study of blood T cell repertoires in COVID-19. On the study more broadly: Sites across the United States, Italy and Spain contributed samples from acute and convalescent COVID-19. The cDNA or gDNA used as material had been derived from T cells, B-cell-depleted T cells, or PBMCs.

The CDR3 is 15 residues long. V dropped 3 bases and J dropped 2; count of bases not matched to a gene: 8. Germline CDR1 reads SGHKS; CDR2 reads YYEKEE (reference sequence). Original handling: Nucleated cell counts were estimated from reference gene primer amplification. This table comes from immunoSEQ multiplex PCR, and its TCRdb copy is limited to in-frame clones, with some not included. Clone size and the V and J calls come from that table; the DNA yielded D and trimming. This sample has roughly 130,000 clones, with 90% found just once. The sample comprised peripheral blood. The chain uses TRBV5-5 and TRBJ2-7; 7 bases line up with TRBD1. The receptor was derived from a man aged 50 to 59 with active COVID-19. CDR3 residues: CASSSRQGRAYEQYV. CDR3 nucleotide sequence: TGTGCCAGCAGCTCCCGACAGGGACGCGCCTACGAGCAGTACGTC.